The 20 T cell receptor beta chains presented below share a single source sample, sequenced in a study of Graves' ophthalmopathy and Graves' hyperthyroidism. RNA transcripts yielded amplified TCR beta CDR3 regions. HTBI primers were employed in first-round RT-PCR, then a second-round multiplex PCR followed. TCRdb re-analysed the multiplex PCR reads in MiXCR, keeping a single row per CDR3 protein. Of 350,000 or so distinct CDR3 sequences listed, roughly a sixth are singletons. Sample: peripheral blood. These receptors all come from an adult man with Graves' ophthalmopathy.

The sample holds many counts of this clonotype. This chain links TRBV7-2 with TRBJ2-4; D remains ambiguous. V lost 5 bases to trimming and J lost 0 bases, with 8 bases between them. The CDR3 is 14 amino acids. In germline, CDR1 is SGHTA, CDR2 FQGNSA. DNA for the CDR3: TGTGCCAGCAGCCCCATCGTAGCCAAAAACATTCAGTACTTC. It codes for CASSPIVAKNIQYF.

The chain carries TRBV11-2 and TRBJ1-5; TRBD1 matches at 7 bases. J was trimmed by 5 bases and V by 11 bases; bases with no gene match: 21. This CDR3 comprises 17 residues. CDR1 is SGHAT, CDR2 FQNNGV, per germline. For the CDR3, the DNA is TGTGCCGGCATCCCAAACACAGGGGAATGGCGATATCAGCCCCAGCATTTT. Residues: CAGIPNTGEWRYQPQHF.

The chain employs TRBV19 and TRBJ1-5; 7 nucleotides match TRBD1. V was pared by 6 bases and J by 5 bases, with 7 bases of the junction left unmatched. This CDR3 is 14 amino acids long. Germline V lookup: CDR1 LNHDA, CDR2 SQIVND (reference sequence). As DNA, the CDR3 is TGTGCCAGTAGACTCGGACAGGACGATCAGCCCCAGCATTTT. Encoded protein: CASRLGQDDQPQHF.

The table lists this clonotype with many counts. The J gene is TRBJ2-5, the V gene TRBV12-3 or TRBV12-4; D not certain. The V gene lost 6 bases and the J gene lost 2 bases, with 16 bases spanning the gap. The CDR3 is made up of 15 amino acids. The CDR3 loop reads CASSSTLLEQETQYF. The CDR3 coding sequence is TGTGCCAGCAGCTCAACCTTGCTGGAGCAAGAGACCCAGTACTTC.

In its sample, this clonotype was seen many times. The rearrangement joins TRBV7-8 to TRBJ2-7; TRBD2 agrees at 13 bases. Per the germline V gene, CDR1 is SGHVS and CDR2 is FQNEAQ. V dropped 3 bases and J dropped 2; count of bases not matched to a gene: 19. The CDR3 runs to 21 residues. The CDR3 sequence: CASSFGTSGTGGPSRAYEQYF. As DNA, the CDR3 is TGTGCCAGCAGCTTTGGGACTAGCGGGACCGGGGGCCCATCCCGAGCCTACGAGCAGTACTTC.

This clonotype was counted ten times or more. The gene calls are TRBV7-9 and TRBJ2-7; D uncertain. This CDR3 is 12 amino acids long. Deletions cut 4 bases from V and 3 bases from J, with 7 bases between. Germline-derived CDR1 and CDR2 are SEHNR and FQNEAQ (reference sequence). The CDR3 DNA reads TGTGCCAGCAGCTCCGCCATCTACGAGCAGTACTTC. It yields the protein CASSSAIYEQYF. Based on the CDR3 plus reference TRBV7-9 and TRBJ2-7, the full variable domain is DTGVSQNPRHKITKRGQNVTFRCDPISEHNRLYWYRQTLGQGPEFLTYFQNEAQLEKSRLLSDRFSAERPKGSFSTLEIQRTEQGDSAMYLCASSSAIYEQYFGPGTRLTVT.

This clonotype has ten or more counts. The rearrangement links TRBV11-2 to TRBJ1-6, with 9 bases that match TRBD1. Germline-derived CDR1 and CDR2 are SGHAT and FQNNGV. Losses at the gene ends were 1 base for V and 9 bases for J; bases not matched to a gene: 4. The CDR3 consists of 15 residues. The CDR3 region is CASSLGGQGASPLHF. The CDR3 DNA reads as TGTGCCAGCAGCTTAGGGGGACAGGGCGCTTCACCCCTCCACTTT.

This clonotype has a count of ten or more. The V gene is TRBV4-2, the J gene TRBJ1-1; TRBD1 is a possible D gene (6 bases). Trimming pared 7 bases from V and 1 base from J, leaving 13 bases between. Germline values: CDR1 LGHNA, CDR2 YNFKEQ. This CDR3 contains 14 residues. The CDR3 loop reads CASTVQGWNTEAFF. DNA of the CDR3: TGTGCCAGCACCGTACAGGGCTGGAACACTGAAGCTTTCTTT.

This clonotype was observed at least ten times. V gene TRBV29-1 combines with J gene TRBJ1-2; D not resolved. V was cut by 3 bases and J by 3 bases, with 11 bases left in between. The germline V gene encodes CDR1 SQVTM and CDR2 ANQGSEA. CDR3 length: 13 amino acids. The CDR3 DNA is TGCAGCGTTGAGAGGAGTCGGTACTATGGCTACACCTTC. The encoded protein is CSVERSRYYGYTF.

This chain uses TRBV4-2 with TRBJ1-6; D remains ambiguous. Trimming pared 1 base from V and 12 bases from J, leaving 16 bases between. Germline V gene sequence: CDR1 LGHNA, CDR2 YNFKEQ. The length of the CDR3 is 15 residues. The CDR3 DNA follows: TGTGCCAGCAGCCAAGCACTGGGTGGTTTGGAACCCCTCCACTTT. The encoded protein is CASSQALGGLEPLHF.

This clonotype was counted many times. This sequence joins TRBV12-3 or TRBV12-4 and TRBJ2-7, with D possibly being TRBD1 or TRBD2 (6 bases each). This CDR3 comprises 14 residues. Deletions cut 1 base from V and 7 bases from J, with 14 bases between. CDR3 protein: CASSLVQGGGEQYF. CDR3 nucleotide sequence: TGTGCCAGCAGTTTAGTACAGGGCGGAGGGGAGCAGTACTTC.

Comments on this clonotype: This may be a read error: a much more frequent sequence differs by one nucleotide. V and J are TRBV6-1 and TRBJ1-2, with 9 bases fitting TRBD1. The CDR3 runs 13 residues. Germline CDR1 reads MNHNS; CDR2 reads SASEGT. CDR3 region: CAGSPQGARGYTF. The CDR3 nucleotides are TGTGCCGGCAGCCCACAGGGGGCTCGTGGCTACACCTTC.

This clonotype was counted many times. The rearrangement uses TRBV12-3 or TRBV12-4 and TRBJ1-2; TRBD1 might be the D (5 bases). The V end lost 3 bases, the J end lost 8 bases, and 10 bases lay between the germline ends. CDR3 length: 12 residues. The CDR3 DNA is TGTGCCAGCAGTTTGTGGGGGGTCGGCTACACCTTC. It codes for CASSLWGVGYTF.

The chain recombines TRBV11-2 with TRBJ2-7; perhaps TRBD2 as D (6 bases). CDR1 is SGHAT and CDR2 is FQNNGV in the germline V gene. The CDR3 length is 15 residues. Trimming cost V 3 bases and J 4 bases, with 16 bases left between them. CDR3 DNA: TGTGCCAGCAGCTTTGTGGGGGGAGGAGATTACGAGCAGTACTTC. As protein: CASSFVGGGDYEQYF.

This clonotype has a count of ten or more. This rearrangement joins TRBV6-2 or TRBV6-3 to TRBJ2-5, with 12 nucleotides matching TRBD2. The CDR3 runs 15 residues. Germline-derived CDR1 and CDR2 are MNHEY and SVGEGT. The V segment lost 6 bases and the J segment 1 base; nucleotides outside the gene matches: 3. The CDR3 protein is CASRLGLAGQETQYF. The CDR3 DNA is TGTGCCAGCAGGCTGGGACTAGCGGGCCAAGAGACCCAGTACTTC.

The chain has TRBV11-2 and TRBJ2-1, with TRBD1 identical over 8 bases. The CDR3 is made up of 16 amino acids. Germline loops: CDR1 SGHAT, CDR2 FQNNGV. J was trimmed by 7 bases and V by 0 bases; bases with no gene match: 8. CDR3 region: CASSLDRAGGMNEQFF. CDR3 in DNA: TGTGCCAGCAGCTTAGATCGGGCAGGGGGCATGAATGAGCAGTTCTTC.

This clonotype was seen repeatedly, ten times or more. This sequence joins TRBV18 and TRBJ1-1; no clear D gene. Trimming cost V 8 bases and J 11 bases, with 6 bases left between them. This CDR3 spans 8 amino acids. The germline V gene has CDR1 KGHSH and CDR2 LQKENI. The CDR3 DNA reads TGTGCCAGCCTGGAGGCTTTCTTT. Protein: CASLEAFF.

The chain links TRBV12-3 or TRBV12-4 to TRBJ1-1; D is ambiguous. The CDR3 runs 14 residues. V was clipped by 4 bases and J by 6 bases, with 15 bases between them. CDR3 amino acids: CASSYILVGPEAFF. As DNA, the CDR3 is TGTGCCAGCAGTTACATACTAGTTGGTCCTGAAGCTTTCTTT.

This clonotype was detected many times. V and J are TRBV20-1 and TRBJ2-7, with 9 bases that match TRBD1. V trimming: 6 bases; J trimming: 2 bases; junction bases outside the gene matches: 11. The CDR3 sequence is 15 residues long. Looked up from germline, CDR1 is DFQATT and CDR2 is SNEGSKA (reference sequence). The CDR3 sequence is CSAAAGTGRPYEQYF. CDR3 DNA: TGCAGTGCAGCTGCCGGGACAGGGAGACCCTACGAGCAGTACTTC.

This clonotype was counted many times. V is TRBV3-1 and J is TRBJ1-1; 7 bases are shared with TRBD1. Trimming took 4 bases from V and 5 from J; bases not matched to a gene: 4. CDR1 LGHDT and CDR2 YNNKEL come from the germline V gene (reference sequence). The CDR3 has 13 residues. CDR3 DNA: TGTGCCAGCAGCCTCAGGGGGAAGACTGAAGCTTTCTTT. Translation: CASSLRGKTEAFF.